The T cell receptor (beta chain) under discussion was sequenced for a study of cytomegalovirus exposure and HLA in healthy donors. Study-wide context: Some 200 million T cells yielded some 120 million unique TCR beta sequences in earlier analysis. Study-wide points: CMV antigen specificity was confirmed in vitro for a few CMV-associated chains. Analyzed later, most CMV-associated TCR beta chains appeared HLA-restricted. Analysis was carried out at a later point, and it linked a missense DCLRE1C variant to TCR beta V- and J-gene trimming.

For this clone: What it binds is not known.

Trimming took 6 bases from V and 6 from J, leaving 14 bases between them. CDR3 length: 14 amino acids. Germline-derived CDR1 and CDR2 are MNHEY and SVGAGI. In the PCR, 60 Vbeta and 13 Jbeta primers were used. Method: immunoSEQ multiplex PCR; TCRdb's copy keeps in-frame clones and lacks some. The sample lists approximately 120,000 clones; approximately 76% were seen once. The clonotype comes from a man aged 35 to 55 in good health and CMV-seronegative. V is TRBV6-5 and J is TRBJ2-2, with D perhaps matching TRBD1 (5 bases). Sequenced: PBMCs. DNA for the CDR3: TGTGCCAGCAGCAGGGCCTTATTGTCCGGGGAGCTGTTTTTT. Encoded protein: CASSRALLSGELFF.